Each of the 6 T cell receptor beta chains below was sequenced from the same sample in a study of cytomegalovirus exposure and HLA in healthy donors. The PCR was carried out with 60 Vbeta primers and 13 Jbeta primers. TCRdb keeps only in-frame clones here, not all; method: immunoSEQ multiplex PCR. The sample has more than 200,000 clones, roughly four fifths seen once. The sequenced material came from PBMCs. Receptor source: a girl aged 2 to 9 in good health and CMV-seronegative.

This clone was seen a handful of times. CDR3 sequence: CASSSEAFF. The CDR3 DNA sequence: TGTGCCAGCAGCTCTGAAGCTTTCTTT. The chain employs TRBV6-6 and TRBJ1-1, with no clear D. The CDR3 contains 9 residues. V was shortened by 6 bases and J by 6 bases, with 2 bases between the two germline ends. Germline CDR1 is MNHNY and CDR2 is SVGAGI (reference sequence).

This clone was found a few times. The rearrangement joins TRBV9 to TRBJ2-7, with TRBD1 identical over 11 bases. Trimming at V came to 4 bases and at J to 4 bases, leaving 7 bases not matched to a gene. From germline, CDR1 is SGDLS and CDR2 YYNGEE. The CDR3 runs to 15 residues. CDR3 protein: CASSPTGTGGYEQYF. The CDR3 DNA reads TGTGCCAGCAGCCCTACCGGGACAGGGGGATACGAGCAGTACTTC.

The chain is built from TRBV19 and TRBJ2-7; D may be TRBD1 (6 bases). V lost 3 bases, J lost 2 bases, and 14 bases lay in between. The CDR3 runs to 15 residues. Germline-derived CDR1 and CDR2 are LNHDA and SQIVND (reference sequence). The CDR3 sequence is CASSIGQGLAYEQYF. The CDR3 DNA follows: TGTGCCAGTAGTATTGGGCAGGGGTTGGCCTACGAGCAGTACTTC.

This clone has a single count. This chain links TRBV15 with TRBJ2-1; weak D call: TRBD2 (5 bases). Trimming shortened V by 0 bases and J by 6 bases, and 15 bases separated the two germline ends. The CDR3 runs to 16 residues. The germline V gene encodes CDR1 LNHNV and CDR2 YYDKDF (reference sequence). CDR3 region: CATSRDMVRGINEQFF. CDR3 DNA: TGTGCCACCAGCAGAGATATGGTGCGAGGGATCAATGAGCAGTTCTTC.

The chain has TRBV4-1 and TRBJ2-7; tentative D call: TRBD2 (5 bases). CDR3 length: 15 residues. Germline CDR1 reads MGHRA; CDR2 reads YSYEKL. V lost 0 bases, J lost 4 bases, and 13 bases lay in between. This CDR3 is CASSQESVGRYEQYF. The CDR3 nucleotides are TGCGCCAGCAGCCAAGAATCGGTGGGGAGATACGAGCAGTACTTC.

V usage is TRBV15 and J usage is TRBJ1-5; 10 bases match TRBD1. This CDR3 comprises 15 residues. The germline CDR1 and CDR2 sequences are LNHNV and YYDKDF (reference sequence). Losses at the gene ends were 5 bases for V and 1 base for J; bases not matched to a gene: 2. CDR3 nucleotides: TGTGCCACCAGCTCGGACAGGGGGAGCAATCAGCCCCAGCATTTT. Translating gives CATSSDRGSNQPQHF.